This T cell receptor (beta chain) was identified during a study of cytomegalovirus exposure and HLA in healthy donors. The study ran its PCR with 60 Vbeta and 13 Jbeta primers. Profiled with immunoSEQ multiplex PCR; TCRdb holds only in-frame clones, not every one. Among 200,000 to 300,000 clones listed, 84% were seen once. In germline, CDR1 is SGHTA, CDR2 FQGNSA. The CDR3 is made up of 11 amino acids. The junction had 0 bases not matched to a gene; V was cut back by 6 bases and J by 5 bases. Study-wide results and limits: According to reports, the classifier identified cytomegalovirus status with high specificity and sensitivity. Most observed TCR sequences were rare, whereas some public TCRs were detected in many donors.

With respect to this clone: The antigen is not known.

Material: PBMCs. The clonotype originates from a woman aged 35 to 49 in good health and CMV-seropositive. This chain joins TRBV7-2 and TRBJ2-5; 7 bases align to TRBD2. DNA for the CDR3: TGTGCCAGCAGGGGAGGGGAGACCCAGTACTTC. It yields the protein CASRGGETQYF.